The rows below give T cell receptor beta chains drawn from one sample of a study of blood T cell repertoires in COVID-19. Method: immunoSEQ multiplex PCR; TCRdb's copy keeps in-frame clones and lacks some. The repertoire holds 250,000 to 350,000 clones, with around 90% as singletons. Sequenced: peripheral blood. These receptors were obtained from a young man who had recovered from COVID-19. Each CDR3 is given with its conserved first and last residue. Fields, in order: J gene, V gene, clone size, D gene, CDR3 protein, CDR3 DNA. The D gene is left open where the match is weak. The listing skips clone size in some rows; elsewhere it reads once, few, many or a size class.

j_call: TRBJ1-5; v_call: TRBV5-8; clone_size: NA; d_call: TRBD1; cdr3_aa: CASTPGQGGGWSNQPQHF; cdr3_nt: TGTGCCAGCACACCGGGACAGGGAGGAGGATGGAGCAATCAGCCCCAGCATTTT
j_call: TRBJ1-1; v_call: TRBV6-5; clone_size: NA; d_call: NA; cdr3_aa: CAVRAGLTNTEAFF; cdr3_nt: TGTGCCGTGCGCGCCGGACTGACGAACACTGAAGCTTTCTTT
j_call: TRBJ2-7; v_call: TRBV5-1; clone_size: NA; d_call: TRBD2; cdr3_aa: CASSPTSGASYEQYF; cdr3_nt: TGCGCCAGCAGCCCGACTAGCGGGGCTTCCTACGAGCAGTACTTC
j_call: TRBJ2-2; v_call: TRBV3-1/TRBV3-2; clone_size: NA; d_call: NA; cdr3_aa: CASSQWNAEELFF; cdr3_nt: TGTGCCAGCAGCCAATGGAACGCGGAGGAGCTGTTTTTT
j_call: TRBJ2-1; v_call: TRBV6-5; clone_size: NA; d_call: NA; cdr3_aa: CASSLLAVYNEQFF; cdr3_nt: TGTGCCAGCAGCTTACTAGCTGTCTACAATGAGCAGTTCTTC
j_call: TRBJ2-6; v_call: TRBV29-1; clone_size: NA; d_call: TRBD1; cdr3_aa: CSVGQGDPSGANVLTF; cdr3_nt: TGCAGCGTCGGACAGGGCGATCCCTCTGGGGCCAACGTCCTGACTTTC
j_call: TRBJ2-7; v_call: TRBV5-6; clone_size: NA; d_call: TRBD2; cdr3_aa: CASFTSGGSYEQYF; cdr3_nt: TGTGCCAGCTTTACTAGCGGGGGGTCGTACGAGCAGTACTTC
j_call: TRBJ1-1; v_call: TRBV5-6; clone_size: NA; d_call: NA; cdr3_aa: CASSGPLGNTEAFF; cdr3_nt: TGTGCCAGCAGCGGGCCCCTTGGGAACACTGAAGCTTTCTTT
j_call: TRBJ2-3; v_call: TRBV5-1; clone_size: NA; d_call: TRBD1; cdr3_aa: CASSGTGLDTQYF; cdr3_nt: TGCGCCAGCAGCGGGACAGGGTTAGATACGCAGTATTTT
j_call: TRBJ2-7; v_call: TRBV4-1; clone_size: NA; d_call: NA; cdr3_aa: CASSQDEVGQYF; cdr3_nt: TGCGCCAGCAGCCAAGATGAGGTGGGGCAGTACTTC
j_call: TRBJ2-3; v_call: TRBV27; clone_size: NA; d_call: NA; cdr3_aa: CASSLFTGESTDTQYF; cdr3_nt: TGTGCCAGCAGTTTATTCACGGGAGAATCCACAGATACGCAGTATTTT
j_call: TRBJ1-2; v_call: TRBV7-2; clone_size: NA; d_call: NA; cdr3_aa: CASSARSGGGYGYTF; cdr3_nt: TGTGCCAGCAGCGCCCGATCCGGGGGGGGCTATGGCTACACCTTC
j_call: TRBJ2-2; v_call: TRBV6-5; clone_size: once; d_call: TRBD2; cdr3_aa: CASRILAGLAGELFF; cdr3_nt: TGTGCCAGCAGGATACTAGCGGGGTTAGCCGGGGAGCTGTTTTTT
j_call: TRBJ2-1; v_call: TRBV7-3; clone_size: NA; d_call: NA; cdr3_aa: CASSLLGTYNEQFF; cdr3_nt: TGTGCCAGCAGCTTACTTGGCACCTACAATGAGCAGTTCTTC